This entry lists 32 T cell receptor beta chains sequenced from one sample in a study of technical replicates of blood from a few donors. The method was immunoSEQ multiplex PCR; TCRdb's version includes in-frame clones alone and lacks a portion of them. This table has just over 80,000 clones, around 94% appearing once. Material for sequencing was T cells isolated from PBMCs. Receptor source: a human donor in good health.

The V and J genes are TRBV28 and TRBJ2-7, with D unresolved. This CDR3 is built from 11 residues. Germline-derived CDR1 and CDR2 are MDHEN and SYDVKM. V dropped 6 bases and J dropped 3 bases, with 6 bases sitting between them. CDR3: CASSSDYEQYF. As DNA, the CDR3 is TGTGCCAGCAGCTCAGACTACGAGCAGTACTTC.

This chain uses TRBV5-6 with TRBJ2-4, with D possibly being TRBD2 (6 bases). V was pared by 7 bases and J by 6 bases, with 20 bases between. The CDR3 runs to 15 residues. Germline V gene sequence: CDR1 SGHDT, CDR2 YYEEEE. The CDR3 spells CASSYGLRGGNIQYF. CDR3 sequence (DNA): TGTGCCAGCTCTTATGGCCTGCGGGGTGGAAACATTCAGTACTTC.

This chain links TRBV6-5 with TRBJ1-1; 7 bases align to TRBD1. Germline V gene data show CDR1 as MNHEY and CDR2 as SVGAGI. This CDR3 is built from 13 residues. Trimming removed 4 bases from V and 6 bases from J; junction bases left unmatched: 5. CDR3 bases: TGTGCCAGCAGTTTGGGACAGAGGTCTGAAGCTTTCTTT. Translation gives CASSLGQRSEAFF.

This rearrangement joins TRBV9 to TRBJ2-1, with TRBD1 identical over 7 bases. Germline values: CDR1 SGDLS, CDR2 YYNGEE. J lost 7 bases, V lost 7 bases, and 8 bases had no gene match. CDR3 size: 13 residues. The CDR3 nucleotides are TGTGCCAGCCAGAGACAGGGTGGGAATGAGCAGTTCTTC. This encodes CASQRQGGNEQFF.

V usage is TRBV5-3 and J usage is TRBJ1-5; 10 bases are shared with TRBD1. TRBV5-3 carries the ORF label, with uncertain function. V lost 4 bases and J lost 3; bases outside the gene matches: 7. The CDR3 runs to 16 residues. The CDR3 DNA reads as TGTGCCAGAAGCGTGGGACAGGGGACTTTCAATCAGCCCCAGCATTTT. It encodes CARSVGQGTFNQPQHF.

Here the CDR3 reads CASSFRGTSGYEQYF. The CDR3, as DNA: TGTGCCAGCAGTTTTAGGGGGACGTCAGGCTACGAGCAGTACTTC. The chain uses TRBV27 and TRBJ2-7, with D possibly being TRBD1 (6 bases). CDR3 size: 15 residues. V lost 3 bases and J lost 3, with 15 bases in between. Germline CDR1 is MNHEY and CDR2 is SMNVEV (reference sequence).

CDR3 sequence (DNA): TGTGCCAGTCACATAGGACAGGGCAACTATGGCTACACCTTC. Translation: CASHIGQGNYGYTF. This chain connects TRBV19 to TRBJ1-2; 8 bases match TRBD1. Per germline, CDR1 LNHDA and CDR2 SQIVND (reference sequence). The CDR3 totals 14 residues. After removal of 8 bases from V and 2 bases from J, the junction contained 7 bases not matched to a gene.

This sequence joins TRBV28 and TRBJ2-1; TRBD2 agrees at 7 bases. V lost 9 bases and J lost 2; bases outside the gene matches: 7. Germline V gene lookup returns CDR1 MDHEN and CDR2 SYDVKM. The CDR3 has 14 amino acids. CDR3 DNA sequence: TGTGCCAGTTGCGGGGGAGGCACCTACAATGAGCAGTTCTTC. Translation gives CASCGGGTYNEQFF.

Regarding this clone: A junction boundary mismatches the germline segment, possibly from a read error. This chain joins TRBV9 and TRBJ2-1, with D perhaps TRBD2 (6 bases). Germline CDR1 and CDR2: SGDLS and YYNGEE. The CDR3 consists of 13 residues. The CDR3 bases are TGTGCCAGCAGTGTAGGGAGGTACAATGAGCAGTTCTTC. As protein: CASSVGRYNEQFF.

This chain connects TRBV5-6 to TRBJ2-3; TRBD1 aligns across 9 bases. Germline CDR1 is SGHDT and CDR2 is YYEEEE. With 0 bases clipped from V and 4 bases from J, the junction kept 3 bases outside the gene matches. The CDR3 spans 15 residues. The chain's CDR3 is CASSLAQGASDTQYF. The CDR3 DNA is TGTGCCAGCAGCTTGGCACAGGGGGCTTCAGATACGCAGTATTTT.

The chain is built from TRBV30 and TRBJ1-2; 8 positions agree with TRBD1. This CDR3 spans 15 amino acids. V shed 1 base and J 6 bases; nucleotides not matched to a gene: 10. Germline CDR1 is GTSNPN and CDR2 is SVGIG (reference sequence). CDR3 sequence reads: CAWSADPRTGNGYTF. DNA for the CDR3: TGTGCCTGGAGTGCCGACCCGAGGACAGGGAATGGCTACACCTTC.

The chain employs TRBV6-6 and TRBJ2-5; no reliable D call. This CDR3 spans 12 amino acids. Germline CDR1 reads MNHNY; CDR2 reads SVGAGI (reference sequence). V shed 0 bases and J shed 5 bases, with 4 bases lying between them. CDR3 loop: CASSYSSETQYF. In nucleotides, the CDR3 is TGTGCCAGCAGTTACTCGAGTGAGACCCAGTACTTC.

The chain links TRBV6-5 to TRBJ2-3; D possibly corresponds to TRBD1 (6 bases). There are 14 residues in the CDR3. The germline CDR1 and CDR2 sequences are MNHEY and SVGAGI. Trimming removed 2 bases from V and 5 bases from J, with 11 bases in between. CDR3 in DNA: TGTGCCAGCAGTTACAACAGGGCCGGAGATACGCAGTATTTT. Its protein product is CASSYNRAGDTQYF.

This chain joins TRBV27 and TRBJ2-1, with TRBD1 matching 7 bases. CDR1 and CDR2 (germline): MNHEY, SMNVEV (reference sequence). This CDR3 comprises 17 residues. V was pared by 0 bases and J by 5 bases, with 10 bases of the junction left unmatched. The CDR3 region is CASSLSITRGNHNEQFF. Written as DNA, the CDR3 is TGTGCCAGCAGTTTATCGATAACCAGGGGGAATCACAATGAGCAGTTCTTC.

DNA of the CDR3: TGTGCCAGCAGCTTAAGACTAGCGGGAGCCGATGAGCAGTTCTTC. As protein: CASSLRLAGADEQFF. The chain carries TRBV11-3 and TRBJ2-1, with 12 positions matching TRBD2. The ends lost 2 bases at V and 8 bases at J; junction bases unmatched: 4. In germline, CDR1 is SGHNT, CDR2 YENEEA. This CDR3 is 15 amino acids long.

The chain has TRBV5-1 and TRBJ2-7, with D tentatively TRBD2 (5 bases). The CDR3 is made up of 13 amino acids. V lost 4 bases to trimming and J lost 3 bases, with 11 bases between them. The germline CDR1 and CDR2 sequences are SGHRS and YFSETQ. The CDR3 loop reads CASSLTDYYEQYF. The CDR3 DNA sequence: TGCGCCAGCAGCCTCACTGACTACTACGAGCAGTACTTC.

The rearrangement links TRBV28 to TRBJ1-1; no firm D call. The V end was cut by 4 bases, the J end by 2 bases, with 17 bases between. This CDR3 has 16 amino acids. From germline, CDR1 is MDHEN and CDR2 SYDVKM. CDR3 residues: CASSSDQAGLNTEAFF. The CDR3, as DNA: TGTGCCAGCAGTTCGGATCAGGCCGGTCTAAACACTGAAGCTTTCTTT.

The V gene is TRBV6-6, the J gene TRBJ1-5; no clear D. The germline V gene has CDR1 MNHNY and CDR2 SVGAGI (reference sequence). V was shortened by 5 bases and J by 6 bases, with 14 bases between the two germline ends. This CDR3 region has 14 residues. The DNA of the CDR3 is TGTGCCAGCAGTGGGCCCTCGGCATTTCAGCCCCAGCATTTT. As protein: CASSGPSAFQPQHF.

In its sample, this clone was seen once. The gene calls are TRBV19 and TRBJ2-7; 8 bases are shared with TRBD2. V was pared by 5 bases and J by 6 bases, with 9 bases of the junction left unmatched. The CDR3 is 14 residues long. Per germline, CDR1 LNHDA and CDR2 SQIVND (reference sequence). The CDR3 loop reads CASSPSRLAGEQYF. In DNA, the CDR3 is TGTGCCAGTAGTCCCTCGCGTCTAGCGGGCGAGCAGTACTTC.

The chain employs TRBV5-1 and TRBJ2-5, with a weak D call TRBD1 (5 bases). Germline values: CDR1 SGHRS, CDR2 YFSETQ. V was clipped by 0 bases and J by 2 bases, with 11 bases between them. The CDR3 spans 15 residues. As DNA, the CDR3 is TGCGCCAGCAGCTTGGCCGGACATCGTCAAGAGACCCAGTACTTC. This translates into CASSLAGHRQETQYF.

The genes are TRBV2 and TRBJ1-5; possibly TRBD1 for D (5 bases). V dropped 4 bases and J dropped 9 bases, with 13 bases sitting between them. Germline V gene sequence: CDR1 SNHLY, CDR2 FYNNEI. CDR3 length equals 13 residues. The CDR3 here is CASSGGEVRPQHF. The CDR3 nucleotides are TGTGCCAGCAGTGGGGGGGAGGTACGGCCCCAGCATTTT.

This clone was counted once. The chain combines TRBV4-2 with TRBJ1-4, with 7 nucleotides matching TRBD1. Per germline, CDR1 LGHNA and CDR2 YNFKEQ. The CDR3 has 15 amino acids. The V segment lost 1 base and the J segment 8 bases; nucleotides outside the gene matches: 7. Here the CDR3 DNA reads TGTGCCAGCAGCCAAGCAACAGGGGAAAGGGAAAAACTGTTTTTT. Translated, it gives CASSQATGEREKLFF.

The chain links TRBV6-1 to TRBJ2-1; TRBD2 is a possible D gene (6 bases). V was pared by 9 bases and J by 7 bases, with 19 bases between. The CDR3 totals 14 residues. Germline CDR1 MNHNS, CDR2 SASEGT. This CDR3 is CARRTIRGTNEQFF. The CDR3 region has the DNA TGTGCCAGGCGGACTATCCGAGGAACAAATGAGCAGTTCTTC.

The V and J genes are TRBV2 and TRBJ2-7; 8 bases agree with TRBD1. The CDR3 is made up of 15 amino acids. The germline V gene has CDR1 SNHLY and CDR2 FYNNEI. The J segment lost 5 bases and the V segment lost 6 bases, leaving 12 bases of the junction unmatched. The CDR3 bases are TGTGCCAGCAGCAAAGGGCAGGGGGCTGTCGACGAGCAGTACTTC. It specifies CASSKGQGAVDEQYF.

The V call is TRBV4-1, the J call TRBJ1-4, with D perhaps matching TRBD1 (5 bases). The CDR3 is 16 amino acids. V lost 0 bases and J lost 7, with 15 bases in between. Germline V lookup: CDR1 MGHRA, CDR2 YSYEKL. The CDR3 loop is CASSQENRRQGEKLFF. The CDR3, as DNA: TGCGCCAGCAGCCAAGAGAATAGACGGCAGGGTGAAAAACTGTTTTTT.

This rearrangement joins TRBV11-2 to TRBJ2-7, with TRBD1 matching over 11 bases. Losses at the gene ends were 5 bases for V and 7 bases for J; bases not matched to a gene: 7. CDR1 SGHAT and CDR2 FQNNGV come from the germline V gene. The CDR3 is 14 residues long. The CDR3, as DNA: TGTGCCAGCAGCCCAGGACAGGGGGCAGGAGAGCAGTACTTC. Translation gives CASSPGQGAGEQYF.

The chain links TRBV19 to TRBJ1-2, with 9 bases matching TRBD1. The CDR3 extends over 15 amino acids. V lost 6 bases to trimming and J lost 7 bases; unmatched junction nucleotides: 12. The germline V gene encodes CDR1 LNHDA and CDR2 SQIVND (reference sequence). The CDR3 loop is CASSPRTGVPAGYTF. The CDR3 DNA reads as TGTGCCAGTAGCCCCCGGACAGGGGTTCCAGCTGGCTACACCTTC.

This chain uses TRBV7-2 with TRBJ2-2; TRBD2 might be the D (6 bases). Germline V gene sequence: CDR1 SGHTA, CDR2 FQGNSA. The length of the CDR3 is 17 residues. V was cut by 1 base and J by 2 bases, with 14 bases left in between. The CDR3 reads CASSLGLAWSNTGELFF. In DNA, the CDR3 is TGTGCCAGCAGCTTAGGGCTAGCGTGGTCTAACACCGGGGAGCTGTTTTTT.

V is TRBV19 and J is TRBJ1-4; no clear D gene. The CDR3 has 16 residues. Germline-derived CDR1 and CDR2 are LNHDA and SQIVND (reference sequence). V gave up 6 bases and J gave up 1 base, with 15 bases separating them. The CDR3 DNA sequence: TGTGCCAGTAGGACCAACGCAGGAGGAACTAATGAAAAACTGTTTTTT. Its translation: CASRTNAGGTNEKLFF.

The chain has TRBV7-3 and TRBJ2-7, with 7 bases matching TRBD2. The CDR3 sequence is 15 residues long. Germline trimming cut 5 bases from V and 3 bases from J; bases unmatched to any gene: 10. Per the germline V gene, CDR1 is SGHTA and CDR2 is FQGTGA. DNA for the CDR3: TGTGCCAGCAGCCCCTCGGGGGGAAGCTTCTACGAGCAGTACTTC. Its translation: CASSPSGGSFYEQYF. The entire variable domain, with the rest obtained from reference TRBV7-3 and TRBJ2-7, is as follows: GAGVSQTPSNKVTEKGKYVELRCDPISGHTALYWYRQSLGQGPEFLIYFQGTGAADDSGLPNDRFFAVRPEGSVSTLKIQRTERGDSAVYLCASSPSGGSFYEQYFGPGTRLTVT.

This clone was seen just once. The rearrangement joins TRBV6-5 to TRBJ2-1; 8 bases are a match to TRBD1. Germline V gene lookup returns CDR1 MNHEY and CDR2 SVGAGI. With V trimmed by 0 bases and J by 7 bases, 8 bases remained unmatched. There are 16 residues in the CDR3. CDR3 residues: CASSYSTGELWNEQFF. In DNA, the CDR3 is TGTGCCAGCAGTTACTCGACAGGGGAGTTATGGAATGAGCAGTTCTTC.

This clone was seen once. The chain uses TRBV7-9 and TRBJ2-3; 10 bases are shared with TRBD2. V shed 5 bases and J 4 bases; nucleotides not matched to a gene: 9. Germline V CDR1 and CDR2: SEHNR, FQNEAQ (reference sequence). This CDR3 spans 16 amino acids. CDR3 sequence: CASSVIAGGKSDTQYF. The CDR3 region has the DNA TGTGCCAGCAGCGTAATAGCGGGAGGTAAATCAGATACGCAGTATTTT.